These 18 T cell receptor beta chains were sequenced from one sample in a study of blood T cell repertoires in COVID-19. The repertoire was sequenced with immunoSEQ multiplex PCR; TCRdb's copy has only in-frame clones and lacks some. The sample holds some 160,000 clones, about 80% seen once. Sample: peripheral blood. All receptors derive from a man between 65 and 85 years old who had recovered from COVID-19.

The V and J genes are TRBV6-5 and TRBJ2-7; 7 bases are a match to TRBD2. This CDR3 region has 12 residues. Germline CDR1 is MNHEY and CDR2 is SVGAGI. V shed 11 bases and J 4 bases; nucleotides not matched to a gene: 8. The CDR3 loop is CAARRGNYEQYF. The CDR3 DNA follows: TGTGCCGCGAGGCGGGGGAATTACGAGCAGTACTTC.

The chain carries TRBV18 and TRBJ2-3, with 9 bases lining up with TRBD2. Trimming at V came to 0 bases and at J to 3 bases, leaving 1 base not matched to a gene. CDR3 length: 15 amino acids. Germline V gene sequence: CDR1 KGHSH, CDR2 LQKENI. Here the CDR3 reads CASSPPSGSTDTQYF. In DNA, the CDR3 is TGTGCCAGCTCACCACCTAGCGGGAGTACAGATACGCAGTATTTT.

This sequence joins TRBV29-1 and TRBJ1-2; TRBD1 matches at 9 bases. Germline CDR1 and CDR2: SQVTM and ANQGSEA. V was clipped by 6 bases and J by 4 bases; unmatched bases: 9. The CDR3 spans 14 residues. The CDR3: CSVAGQGPLYGYTF. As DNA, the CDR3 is TGCAGCGTAGCGGGACAGGGACCTCTCTATGGCTACACCTTC.

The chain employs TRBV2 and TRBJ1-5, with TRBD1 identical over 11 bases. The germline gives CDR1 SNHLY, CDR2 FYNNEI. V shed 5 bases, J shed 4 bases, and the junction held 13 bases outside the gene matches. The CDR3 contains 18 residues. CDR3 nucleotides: TGTGCCAGCAGTTCTCCCGGGACAGGGGGTCGGGAAAATCAGCCCCAGCATTTT. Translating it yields CASSSPGTGGRENQPQHF.

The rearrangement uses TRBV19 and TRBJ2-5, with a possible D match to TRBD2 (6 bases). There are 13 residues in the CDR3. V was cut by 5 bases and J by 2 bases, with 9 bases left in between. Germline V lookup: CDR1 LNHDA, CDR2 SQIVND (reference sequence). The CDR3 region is CASSGGIQETQYF. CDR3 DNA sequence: TGTGCCAGTAGTGGCGGGATACAAGAGACCCAGTACTTC.

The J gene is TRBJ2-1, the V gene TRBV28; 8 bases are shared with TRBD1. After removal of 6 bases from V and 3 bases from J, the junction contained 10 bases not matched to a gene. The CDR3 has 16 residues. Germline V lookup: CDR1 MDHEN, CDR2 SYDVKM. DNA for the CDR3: TGTGCCAGCAGCCGATACGCCGGGACAGGCTACAATGAGCAGTTCTTC. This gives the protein CASSRYAGTGYNEQFF. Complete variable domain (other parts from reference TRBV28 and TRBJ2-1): DVKVTQSSRYLVKRTGEKVFLECVQDMDHENMFWYRQDPGLGLRLIYFSYDVKMKEKGDIPEGYSVSREKKERFSLILESASTNQTSMYLCASSRYAGTGYNEQFFGPGTRLTVL.

CDR3: CAISSGSMVGNEQFF. CDR3 DNA sequence: TGTGCCATCTCTTCGGGATCGATGGTGGGCAATGAGCAGTTCTTC. The chain recombines TRBV10-3 with TRBJ2-1; weak D call: TRBD2 (5 bases). V was clipped by 8 bases and J by 6 bases, with 20 bases between them. The germline V gene has CDR1 ENHRY and CDR2 SYGVKD. The CDR3 has 15 amino acids.

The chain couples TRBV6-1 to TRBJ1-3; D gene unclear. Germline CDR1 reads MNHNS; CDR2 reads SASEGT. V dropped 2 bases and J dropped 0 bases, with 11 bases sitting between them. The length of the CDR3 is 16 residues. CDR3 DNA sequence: TGTGCCAGCAGTGAAAGGCCGGGTCGCTCTGGAAACACCATATATTTT. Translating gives CASSERPGRSGNTIYF.

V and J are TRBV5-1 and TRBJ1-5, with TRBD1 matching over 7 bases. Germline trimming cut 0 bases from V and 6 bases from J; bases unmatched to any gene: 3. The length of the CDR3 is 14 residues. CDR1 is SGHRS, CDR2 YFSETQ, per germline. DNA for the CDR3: TGCGCCAGCAGCTTGGGGCAGGGGGGTCAGCCCCAGCATTTT. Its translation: CASSLGQGGQPQHF.

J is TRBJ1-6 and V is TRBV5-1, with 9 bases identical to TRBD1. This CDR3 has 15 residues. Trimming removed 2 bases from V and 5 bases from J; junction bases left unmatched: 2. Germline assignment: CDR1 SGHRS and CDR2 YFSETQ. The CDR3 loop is CASSFRDRDNSPLHF. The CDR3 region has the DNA TGCGCCAGCAGCTTCCGGGACAGGGATAATTCACCCCTCCACTTT.

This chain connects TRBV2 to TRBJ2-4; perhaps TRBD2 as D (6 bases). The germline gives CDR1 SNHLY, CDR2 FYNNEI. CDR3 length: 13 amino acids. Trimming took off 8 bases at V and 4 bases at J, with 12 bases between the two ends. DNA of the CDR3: TGTGCCAGCTCCGCAGGGAGGAAAAACATTCAGTACTTC. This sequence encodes CASSAGRKNIQYF.

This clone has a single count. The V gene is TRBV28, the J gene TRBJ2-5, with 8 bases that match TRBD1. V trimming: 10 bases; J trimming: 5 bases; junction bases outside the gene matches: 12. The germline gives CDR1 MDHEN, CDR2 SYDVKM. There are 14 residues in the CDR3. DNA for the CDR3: TGTGCCACGACAGGGGTGGAGATTTGGGAGACCCAGTACTTC. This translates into CATTGVEIWETQYF.

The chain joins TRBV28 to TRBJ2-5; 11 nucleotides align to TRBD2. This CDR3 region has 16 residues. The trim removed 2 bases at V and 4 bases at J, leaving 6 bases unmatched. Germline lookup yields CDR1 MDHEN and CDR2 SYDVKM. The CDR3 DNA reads TGTGCCAGCAGTTTAGGGCTAGCGGGAGGTCGAGAGACCCAGTACTTC. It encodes CASSLGLAGGRETQYF.

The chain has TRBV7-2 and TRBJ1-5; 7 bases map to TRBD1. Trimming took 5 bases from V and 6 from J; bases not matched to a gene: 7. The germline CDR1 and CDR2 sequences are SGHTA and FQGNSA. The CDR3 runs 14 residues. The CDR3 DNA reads TGTGCCAGCAGCCCCGACAGGGTTGGTCAGCCCCAGCATTTT. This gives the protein CASSPDRVGQPQHF.

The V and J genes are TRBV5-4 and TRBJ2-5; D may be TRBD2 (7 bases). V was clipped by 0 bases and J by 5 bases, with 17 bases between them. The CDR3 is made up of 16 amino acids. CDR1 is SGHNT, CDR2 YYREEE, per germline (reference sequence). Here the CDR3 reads CASSLGSGGERETQYF. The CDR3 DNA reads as TGTGCCAGCAGCTTGGGATCGGGGGGCGAACGGGAGACCCAGTACTTC.

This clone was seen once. This CDR3 is CASSQEPLAGATDTQYF. In DNA, the CDR3 is TGCGCCAGCAGCCAGGAACCACTAGCGGGAGCTACAGATACGCAGTATTTT. The chain uses TRBV4-3 and TRBJ2-3; 11 nucleotides align to TRBD2. With V trimmed by 3 bases and J by 3 bases, 8 bases remained unmatched. CDR1 and CDR2 (germline): LGHNA, YSLEER. CDR3 length: 17 residues.

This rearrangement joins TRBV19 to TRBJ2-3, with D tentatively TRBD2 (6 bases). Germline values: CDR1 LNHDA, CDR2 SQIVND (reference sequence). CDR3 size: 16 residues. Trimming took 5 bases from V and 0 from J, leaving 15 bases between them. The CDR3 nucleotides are TGTGCCAGTAGTGCACTAGCCCGGGGGAGCACAGATACGCAGTATTTT. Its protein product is CASSALARGSTDTQYF.

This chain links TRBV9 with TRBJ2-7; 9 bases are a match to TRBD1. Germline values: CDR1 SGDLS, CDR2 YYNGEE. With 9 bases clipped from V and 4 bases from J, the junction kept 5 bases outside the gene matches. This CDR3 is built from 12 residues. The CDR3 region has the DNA TGTGCCACTAGACAGGGGGAGTACGAGCAGTACTTC. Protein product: CATRQGEYEQYF.